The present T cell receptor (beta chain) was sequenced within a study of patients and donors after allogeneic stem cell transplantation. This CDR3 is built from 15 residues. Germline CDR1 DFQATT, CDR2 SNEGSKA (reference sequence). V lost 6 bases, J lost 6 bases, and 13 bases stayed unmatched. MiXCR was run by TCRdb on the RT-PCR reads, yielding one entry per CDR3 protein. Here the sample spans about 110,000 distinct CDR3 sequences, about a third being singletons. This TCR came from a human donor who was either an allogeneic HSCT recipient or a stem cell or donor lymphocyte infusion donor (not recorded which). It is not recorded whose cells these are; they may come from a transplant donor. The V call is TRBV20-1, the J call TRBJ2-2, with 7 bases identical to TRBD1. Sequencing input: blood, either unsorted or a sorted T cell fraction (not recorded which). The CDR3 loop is CSAGPQGVLAGELFF. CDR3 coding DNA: TGCAGTGCGGGACCCCAGGGGGTTTTAGCCGGGGAGCTGTTTTTT.